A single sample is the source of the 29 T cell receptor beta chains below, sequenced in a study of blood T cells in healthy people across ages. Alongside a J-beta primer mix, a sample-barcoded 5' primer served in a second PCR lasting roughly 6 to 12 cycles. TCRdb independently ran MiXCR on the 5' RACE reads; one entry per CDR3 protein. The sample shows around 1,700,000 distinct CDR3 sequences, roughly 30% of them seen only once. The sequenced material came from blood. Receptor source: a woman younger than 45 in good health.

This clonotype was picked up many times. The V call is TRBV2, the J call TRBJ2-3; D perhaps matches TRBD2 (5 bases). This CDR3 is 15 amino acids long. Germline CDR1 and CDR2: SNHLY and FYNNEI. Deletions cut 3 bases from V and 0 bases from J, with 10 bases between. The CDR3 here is CASSELSGSTDTQYF. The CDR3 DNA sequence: TGTGCCAGCAGTGAGTTGAGCGGCAGCACAGATACGCAGTATTTT.

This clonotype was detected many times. Here the CDR3 DNA reads TGCAGTGCAAGACTAGCGGGAGGGCCGGGAGAGACCCAGTACTTC. Encoded protein: CSARLAGGPGETQYF. The chain joins TRBV20-1 to TRBJ2-5; 14 nucleotides line up with TRBD2. With 6 bases clipped from V and 4 bases from J, the junction kept 7 bases outside the gene matches. Germline V gene sequence: CDR1 DFQATT, CDR2 SNEGSKA (reference sequence). The length of the CDR3 is 15 residues.

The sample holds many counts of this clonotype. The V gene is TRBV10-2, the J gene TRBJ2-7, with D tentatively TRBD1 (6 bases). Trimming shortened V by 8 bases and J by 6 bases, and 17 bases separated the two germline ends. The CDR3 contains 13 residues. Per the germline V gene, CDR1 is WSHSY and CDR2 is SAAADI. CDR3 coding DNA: TGCGCCAGCGGGGGCGTAAGTCTGGGCGAGCAGTACTTC. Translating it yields CASGGVSLGEQYF.

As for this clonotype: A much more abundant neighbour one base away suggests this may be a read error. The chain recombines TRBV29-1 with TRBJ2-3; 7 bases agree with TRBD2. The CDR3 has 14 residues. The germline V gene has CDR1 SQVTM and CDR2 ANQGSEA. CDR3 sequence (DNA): TGCGGCGGGGTTGAAGCGGGACTCACAGATACGCAGTATTTT. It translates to CGGVEAGLTDTQYF.

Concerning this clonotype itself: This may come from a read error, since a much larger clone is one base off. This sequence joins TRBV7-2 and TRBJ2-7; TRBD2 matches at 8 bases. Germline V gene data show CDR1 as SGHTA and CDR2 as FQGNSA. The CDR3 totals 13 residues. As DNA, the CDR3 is TGTGCCAGCAGCTCCCAGCCCCAGCGGGAGCGGTACTTC. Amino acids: CASSSQPQRERYF.

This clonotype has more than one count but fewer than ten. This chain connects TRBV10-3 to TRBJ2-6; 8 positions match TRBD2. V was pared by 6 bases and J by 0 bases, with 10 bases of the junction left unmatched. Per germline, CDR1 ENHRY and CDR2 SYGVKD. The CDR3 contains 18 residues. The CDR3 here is CAISPGVAGNSGANVLTF. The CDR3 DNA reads TGTGCCATCAGCCCCGGGGTAGCGGGGAACTCTGGGGCCAACGTCCTGACTTTC.

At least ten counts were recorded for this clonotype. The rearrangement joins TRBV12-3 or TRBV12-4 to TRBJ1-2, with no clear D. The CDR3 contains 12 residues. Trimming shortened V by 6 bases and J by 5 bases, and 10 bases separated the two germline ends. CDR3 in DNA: TGTGCCAGCAGCCACGGCGAGTATGGCTACACCTTC. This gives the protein CASSHGEYGYTF.

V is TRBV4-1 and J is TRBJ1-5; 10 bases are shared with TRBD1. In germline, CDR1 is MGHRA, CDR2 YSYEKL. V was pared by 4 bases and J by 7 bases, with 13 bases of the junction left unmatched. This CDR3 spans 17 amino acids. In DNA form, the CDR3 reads TGCGCCAGCAGCCCTACAGAGACAGGGGGCGCCGGCCAGCCCCAGCATTTT. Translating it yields CASSPTETGGAGQPQHF.

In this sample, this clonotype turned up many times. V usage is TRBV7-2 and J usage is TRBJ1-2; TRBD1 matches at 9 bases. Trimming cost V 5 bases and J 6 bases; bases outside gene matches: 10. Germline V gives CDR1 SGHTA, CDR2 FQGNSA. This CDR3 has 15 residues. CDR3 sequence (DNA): TGTGCCAGCAGCGGCCGCCGGGACAGGGATCATGGCTACACCTTC. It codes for CASSGRRDRDHGYTF.

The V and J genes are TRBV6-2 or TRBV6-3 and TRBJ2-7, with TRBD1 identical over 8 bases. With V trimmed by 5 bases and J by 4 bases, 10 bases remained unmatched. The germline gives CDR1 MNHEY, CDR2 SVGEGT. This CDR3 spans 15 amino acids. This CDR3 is CASSDRGKPTYEQYF. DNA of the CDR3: TGTGCCAGCAGTGACAGGGGAAAACCTACTTACGAGCAGTACTTC.

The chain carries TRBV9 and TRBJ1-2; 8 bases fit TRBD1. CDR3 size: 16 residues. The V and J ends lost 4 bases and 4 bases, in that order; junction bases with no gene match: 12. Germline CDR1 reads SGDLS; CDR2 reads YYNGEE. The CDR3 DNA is TGTGCCAGCAGCCCGCCCCCGGGACAGGCGACCTATGGCTACACCTTC. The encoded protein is CASSPPPGQATYGYTF.

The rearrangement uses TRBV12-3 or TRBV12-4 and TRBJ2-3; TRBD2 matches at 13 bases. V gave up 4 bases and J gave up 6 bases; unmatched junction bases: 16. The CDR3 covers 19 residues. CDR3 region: CASSSTPTSGGALIDTQYF. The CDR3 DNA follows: TGTGCCAGCAGTTCCACCCCCACTAGCGGGGGGGCTCTAATCGATACGCAGTATTTT.

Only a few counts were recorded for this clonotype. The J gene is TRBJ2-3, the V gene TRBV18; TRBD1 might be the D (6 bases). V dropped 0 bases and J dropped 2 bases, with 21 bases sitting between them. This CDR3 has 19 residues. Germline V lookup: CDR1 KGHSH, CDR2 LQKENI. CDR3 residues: CASSPPKQGGSSSTDTQYF. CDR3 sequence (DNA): TGTGCCAGCTCACCACCCAAACAGGGTGGTTCCTCGTCCACAGATACGCAGTATTTT.

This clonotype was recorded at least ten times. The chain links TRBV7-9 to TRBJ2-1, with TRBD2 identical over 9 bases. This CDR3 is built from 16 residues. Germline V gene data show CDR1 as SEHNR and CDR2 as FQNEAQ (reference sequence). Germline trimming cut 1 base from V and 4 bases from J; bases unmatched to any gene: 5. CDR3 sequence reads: CASSLDLSGSYNEQFF. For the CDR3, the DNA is TGTGCCAGCAGCTTAGACCTTAGCGGGAGTTACAATGAGCAGTTCTTC.

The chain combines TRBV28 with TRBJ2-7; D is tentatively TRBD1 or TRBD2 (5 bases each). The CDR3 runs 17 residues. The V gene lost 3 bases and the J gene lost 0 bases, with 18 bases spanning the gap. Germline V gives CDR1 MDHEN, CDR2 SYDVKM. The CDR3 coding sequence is TGTGCCAGCAGTTTCTGGGACGACAGCGATAGCTCCTACGAGCAGTACTTC. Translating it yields CASSFWDDSDSSYEQYF.

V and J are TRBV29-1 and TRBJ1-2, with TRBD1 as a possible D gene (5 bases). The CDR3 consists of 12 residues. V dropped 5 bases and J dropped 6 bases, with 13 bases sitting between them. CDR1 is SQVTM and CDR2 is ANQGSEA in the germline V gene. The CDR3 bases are TGCAGCGTTAAGGGCGGGGGGAATGGCTACACCTTC. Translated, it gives CSVKGGGNGYTF. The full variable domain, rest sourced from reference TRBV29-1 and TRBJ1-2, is SAVISQKPSRDICQRGTSLTIQCQVDSQVTMMFWYRQQPGQSLTLIATANQGSEATYESGFVIDKFPISRPNLTFSTLTVSNMSPEDSSIYLCSVKGGGNGYTFGSGTRLTVV.

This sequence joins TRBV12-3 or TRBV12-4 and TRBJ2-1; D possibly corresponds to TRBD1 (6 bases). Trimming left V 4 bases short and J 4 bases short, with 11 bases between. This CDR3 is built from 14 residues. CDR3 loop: CASSSMDSYNEQFF. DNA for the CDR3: TGTGCCAGCAGTTCGATGGACAGTTACAATGAGCAGTTCTTC.

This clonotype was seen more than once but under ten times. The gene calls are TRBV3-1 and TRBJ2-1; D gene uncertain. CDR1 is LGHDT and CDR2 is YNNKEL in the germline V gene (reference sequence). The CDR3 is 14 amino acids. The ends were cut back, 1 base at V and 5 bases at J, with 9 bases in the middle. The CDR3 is CASSQAPSHNEQFF. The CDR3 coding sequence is TGTGCCAGCAGCCAAGCCCCTTCCCACAATGAGCAGTTCTTC.

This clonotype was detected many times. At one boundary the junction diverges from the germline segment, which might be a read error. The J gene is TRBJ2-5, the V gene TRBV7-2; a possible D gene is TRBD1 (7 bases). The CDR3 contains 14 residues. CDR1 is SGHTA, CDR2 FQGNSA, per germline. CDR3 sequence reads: CASSLNRGGETQYF. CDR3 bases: TGCGCCAGCAGCCTAAACAGGGGAGGAGAGACCCAGTACTTC.

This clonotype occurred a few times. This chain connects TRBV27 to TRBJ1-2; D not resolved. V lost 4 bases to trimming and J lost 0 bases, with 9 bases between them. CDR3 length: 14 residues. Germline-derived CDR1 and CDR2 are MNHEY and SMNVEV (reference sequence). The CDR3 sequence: CASSSRIPNYGYTF. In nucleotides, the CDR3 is TGTGCCAGCAGTTCCAGGATTCCTAACTATGGCTACACCTTC.

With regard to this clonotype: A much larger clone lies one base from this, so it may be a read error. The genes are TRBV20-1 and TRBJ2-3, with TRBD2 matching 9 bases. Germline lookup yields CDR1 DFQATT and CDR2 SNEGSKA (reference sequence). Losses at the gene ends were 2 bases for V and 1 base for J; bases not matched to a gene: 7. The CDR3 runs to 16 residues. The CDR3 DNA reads TGCAGTGCTAGACTAGCGGGGAGTGCTTGCACAGATACGCAGTATTTT. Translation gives CSARLAGSACTDTQYF.

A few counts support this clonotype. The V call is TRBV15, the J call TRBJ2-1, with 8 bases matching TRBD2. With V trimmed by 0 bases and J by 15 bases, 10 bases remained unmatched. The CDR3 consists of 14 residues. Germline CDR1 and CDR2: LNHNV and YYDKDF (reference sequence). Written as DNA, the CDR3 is TGTGCCACCAGCAGAGATCTCGACGGGAGGGCCTCGTTCTTC. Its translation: CATSRDLDGRASFF.

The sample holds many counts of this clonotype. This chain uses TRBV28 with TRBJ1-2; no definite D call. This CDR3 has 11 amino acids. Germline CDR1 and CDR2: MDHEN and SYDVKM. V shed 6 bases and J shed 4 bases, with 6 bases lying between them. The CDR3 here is CASSQAYGYTF. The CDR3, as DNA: TGTGCCAGCAGCCAAGCCTATGGCTACACCTTC.

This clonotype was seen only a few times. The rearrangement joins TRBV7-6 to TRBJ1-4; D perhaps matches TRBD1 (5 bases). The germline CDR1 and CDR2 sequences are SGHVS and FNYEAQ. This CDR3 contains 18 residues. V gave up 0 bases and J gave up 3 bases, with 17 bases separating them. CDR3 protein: CASSLATGGFRANEKLFF. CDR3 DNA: TGTGCCAGCAGCTTAGCCACCGGGGGTTTTCGGGCTAATGAAAAACTGTTTTTT. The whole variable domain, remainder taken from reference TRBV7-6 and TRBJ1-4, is GAGVSQSPRYKVTKRGQDVALRCDPISGHVSLYWYRQALGQGPEFLTYFNYEAQQDKSGLPNDRFSAERPEGSISTLTIQRTEQRDSAMYRCASSLATGGFRANEKLFFGSGTQLSVL.

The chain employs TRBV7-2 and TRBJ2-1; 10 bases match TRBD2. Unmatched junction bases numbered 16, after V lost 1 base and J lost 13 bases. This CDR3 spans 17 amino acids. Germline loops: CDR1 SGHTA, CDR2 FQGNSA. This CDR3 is CASSLEVGLAEAETQFF. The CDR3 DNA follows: TGTGCCAGCAGCTTAGAGGTCGGACTAGCGGAAGCAGAGACCCAGTTCTTC.

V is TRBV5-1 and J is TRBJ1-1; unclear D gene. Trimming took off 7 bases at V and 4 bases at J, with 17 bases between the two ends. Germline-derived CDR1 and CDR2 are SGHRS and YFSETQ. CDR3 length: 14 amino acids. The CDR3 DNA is TGCGCCAGCCGCCCTGATTGGGGAAGCACTGAAGCTTTCTTT. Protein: CASRPDWGSTEAFF.

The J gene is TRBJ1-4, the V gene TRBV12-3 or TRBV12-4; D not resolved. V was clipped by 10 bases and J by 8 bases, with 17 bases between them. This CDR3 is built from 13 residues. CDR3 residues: CATRKSSTEKLFF. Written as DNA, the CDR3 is TGTGCCACCAGAAAAAGTTCGACGGAAAAACTGTTTTTT.

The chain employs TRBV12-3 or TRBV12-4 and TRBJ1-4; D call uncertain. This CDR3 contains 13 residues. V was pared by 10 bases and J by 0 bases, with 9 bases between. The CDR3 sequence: CATRGTTNEKLFF. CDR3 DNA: TGTGCCACAAGAGGTACAACTAATGAAAAACTGTTTTTT.

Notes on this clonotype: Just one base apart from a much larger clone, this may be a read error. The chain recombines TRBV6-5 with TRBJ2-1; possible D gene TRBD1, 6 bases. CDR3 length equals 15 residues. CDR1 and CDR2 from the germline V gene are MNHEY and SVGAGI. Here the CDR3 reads CGSSFRDTSYNEQFF. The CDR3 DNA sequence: TGTGGCAGCAGTTTCCGGGACACTTCCTACAATGAGCAGTTCTTC.